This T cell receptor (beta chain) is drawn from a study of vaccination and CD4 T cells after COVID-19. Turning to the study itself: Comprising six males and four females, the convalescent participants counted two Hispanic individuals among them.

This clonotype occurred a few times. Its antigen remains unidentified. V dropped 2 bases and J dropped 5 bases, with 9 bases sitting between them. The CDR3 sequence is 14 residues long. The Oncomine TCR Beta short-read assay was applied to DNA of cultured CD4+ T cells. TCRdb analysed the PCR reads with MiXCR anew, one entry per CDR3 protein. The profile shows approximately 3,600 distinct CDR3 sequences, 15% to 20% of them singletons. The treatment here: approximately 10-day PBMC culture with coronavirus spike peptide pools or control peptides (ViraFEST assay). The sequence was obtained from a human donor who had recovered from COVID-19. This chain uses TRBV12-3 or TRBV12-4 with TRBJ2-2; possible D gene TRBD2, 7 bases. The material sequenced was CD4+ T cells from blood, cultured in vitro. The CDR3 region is CASSLRGGTGELFF. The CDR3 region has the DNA TGTGCCAGCAGTTTAAGGGGGGGAACCGGGGAGCTGTTTTTT.